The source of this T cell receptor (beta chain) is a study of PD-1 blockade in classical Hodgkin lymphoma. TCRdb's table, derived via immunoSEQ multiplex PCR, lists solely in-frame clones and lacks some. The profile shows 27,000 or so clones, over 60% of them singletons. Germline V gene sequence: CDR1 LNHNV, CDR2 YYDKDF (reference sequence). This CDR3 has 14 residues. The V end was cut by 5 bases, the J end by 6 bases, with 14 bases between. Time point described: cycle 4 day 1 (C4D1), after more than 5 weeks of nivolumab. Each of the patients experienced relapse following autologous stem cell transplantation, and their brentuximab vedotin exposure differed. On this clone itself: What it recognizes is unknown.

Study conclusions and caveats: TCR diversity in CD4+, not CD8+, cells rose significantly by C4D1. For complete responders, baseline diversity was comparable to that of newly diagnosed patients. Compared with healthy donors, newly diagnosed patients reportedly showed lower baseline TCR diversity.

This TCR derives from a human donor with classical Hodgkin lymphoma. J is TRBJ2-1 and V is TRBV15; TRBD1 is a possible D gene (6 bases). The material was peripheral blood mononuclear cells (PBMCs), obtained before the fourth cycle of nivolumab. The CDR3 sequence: CATSLTGYGNEQFF. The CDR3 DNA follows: TGTGCCACCAGCCTTACAGGGTATGGCAATGAGCAGTTCTTC.